The 20 T cell receptor beta chains reported below all come from one sample, sequenced in a study of blood T cell repertoires in COVID-19. Assay used: immunoSEQ multiplex PCR; TCRdb lists only in-frame clones, some missing. The repertoire includes almost 55,000 clones, 80% to 90% of them detected once, and about 3% sits in the top ten. Source material: peripheral blood. The receptors were sampled from a human donor in a cohort sampled during active COVID-19.

The chain couples TRBV2 to TRBJ1-2, with 7 nucleotides matching TRBD1. The CDR3 totals 14 residues. The V gene end was trimmed by 1 base and the J gene end by 7 bases; junction bases not matched to a gene: 6. Germline assignment: CDR1 SNHLY and CDR2 FYNNEI. The CDR3, as DNA: TGTGCCAGCAGTGAAGGGCGGACAGGACGTGGCTACACCTTC. Its translation is CASSEGRTGRGYTF.

The chain uses TRBV4-3 and TRBJ2-5; 7 positions agree with TRBD1. CDR1 is LGHNA, CDR2 YSLEER, per germline. The trim removed 1 base at V and 5 bases at J, leaving 4 bases unmatched. The CDR3 length is 14 residues. CDR3 protein: CASSQGQGSETQYF. The CDR3 nucleotides read TGCGCCAGCAGCCAAGGACAGGGCAGTGAGACCCAGTACTTC.

The V gene is TRBV29-1, the J gene TRBJ2-1; the D is unclear. The V gene's germline CDR1 is SQVTM and CDR2 ANQGSEA. The CDR3 totals 11 residues. V gave up 4 bases and J gave up 8 bases, with 9 bases separating them. Written as DNA, the CDR3 is TGCAGCGTTGGCTGGGCCGATGAGCAGTTCTTC. Amino acid sequence: CSVGWADEQFF.

J is TRBJ2-3 and V is TRBV10-2, with 9 bases fitting TRBD2. This CDR3 contains 16 residues. With 6 bases clipped from V and 5 bases from J, the junction kept 12 bases outside the gene matches. Germline V gene data show CDR1 as WSHSY and CDR2 as SAAADI. The CDR3 sequence: CASRAAGSSGVDTQYF. The DNA for the CDR3 is TGCGCCAGCAGGGCGGCCGGCTCTAGCGGGGTAGATACGCAGTATTTT.

CDR3: CASSPPSLAVPGEEQYF. CDR3 sequence (DNA): TGCGCCAGCAGCCCTCCGAGTCTAGCGGTCCCTGGGGAGGAGCAGTACTTC. The J gene is TRBJ2-7, the V gene TRBV5-1; TRBD2 matches 7 bases. V dropped 4 bases and J dropped 7; count of bases not matched to a gene: 20. This CDR3 comprises 17 residues. Germline lookup yields CDR1 SGHRS and CDR2 YFSETQ.

This clone was counted a few times. This CDR3 reads CSALKTDWLYF. CDR3 nucleotides: TGCAGTGCTTTGAAGACGGACTGGTTGTACTTC. The V call is TRBV20-1, the J call TRBJ2-7; TRBD2 is a possible D gene (5 bases). CDR1 and CDR2 from the germline V gene are DFQATT and SNEGSKA (reference sequence). The CDR3 extends over 11 amino acids. V dropped 5 bases and J dropped 12 bases, with 17 bases sitting between them.

The chain joins TRBV4-1 to TRBJ2-1, with TRBD1 matching 7 bases. V shed 0 bases and J 5 bases; nucleotides not matched to a gene: 1. Germline-derived CDR1 and CDR2 are MGHRA and YSYEKL. This CDR3 spans 14 amino acids. The CDR3 here is CASSQDGTDNEQFF. The CDR3 DNA sequence: TGCGCCAGCAGCCAAGATGGGACAGACAATGAGCAGTTCTTC.

The V call is TRBV12-3 or TRBV12-4, the J call TRBJ1-3; D gene ambiguous. The CDR3 has 13 residues. Trimming pared 0 bases from V and 4 bases from J, leaving 4 bases between. DNA for the CDR3: TGTGCCAGCAGTTTAGCACAGGGAAACACCATATATTTT. Its protein is CASSLAQGNTIYF.

This clone occurred a few times. This chain joins TRBV6-1 and TRBJ1-6, with 7 bases that match TRBD1. Germline assignment: CDR1 MNHNS and CDR2 SASEGT. The CDR3 is 15 residues long. V was clipped by 3 bases and J by 6 bases; unmatched bases: 5. CDR3 residues: CASSDVDRANSPLHF. The CDR3 nucleotides read TGTGCCAGCAGTGATGTCGACAGGGCTAATTCACCCCTCCACTTT.

The V and J genes are TRBV2 and TRBJ1-1, with unresolved D. V lost 3 bases and J lost 4, with 15 bases in between. The CDR3 runs 15 residues. Germline-derived CDR1 and CDR2 are SNHLY and FYNNEI. This CDR3 reads CASSENPPPGTEAFF. CDR3 DNA: TGTGCCAGCAGTGAGAATCCCCCCCCGGGCACTGAAGCTTTCTTT. Drawing the rest from reference TRBV2 and TRBJ1-1, the complete variable domain is EPEVTQTPSHQVTQMGQEVILRCVPISNHLYFYWYRQILGQKVEFLVSFYNNEISEKSEIFDDQFSVERPDGSNFTLKIRSTKLEDSAMYFCASSENPPPGTEAFFGQGTRLTVV.

The rearrangement uses TRBV18 and TRBJ2-7, with TRBD1 matching over 9 bases. CDR1 is KGHSH and CDR2 is LQKENI in the germline V gene. This CDR3 spans 15 amino acids. After removal of 4 bases from V and 3 bases from J, the junction contained 7 bases not matched to a gene. DNA for the CDR3: TGTGCCAGCTCACAAAAGGACAGGGGAGTCTACGAGCAGTACTTC. It specifies CASSQKDRGVYEQYF. Together with reference TRBV18 and TRBJ2-7, the CDR3 gives the full variable domain: NAGVMQNPRHLVRRRGQEARLRCSPMKGHSHVYWYRQLPEEGLKFMVYLQKENIIDESGMPKERFSAEFPKEGPSILRIQQVVRGDSAAYFCASSQKDRGVYEQYFGPGTRLTVT.

This clone was counted only a few times. The rearrangement links TRBV4-1 to TRBJ2-1; 9 nucleotides agree with TRBD2. The CDR3 has 15 amino acids. CDR1 MGHRA and CDR2 YSYEKL come from the germline V gene. J lost 4 bases, V lost 3 bases, and 4 bases had no gene match. CDR3 residues: CASSQTSGLYNEQFF. The CDR3 DNA reads as TGCGCCAGCAGCCAGACTAGCGGACTGTACAATGAGCAGTTCTTC.

V usage is TRBV9 and J usage is TRBJ1-3; 8 bases fit TRBD1. Germline CDR1 SGDLS, CDR2 YYNGEE. CDR3 length: 14 residues. V dropped 4 bases and J dropped 4; count of bases not matched to a gene: 4. Written as DNA, the CDR3 is TGTGCCAGCAGCCAGGACAGGGCCGGAAACACCATATATTTT. Protein: CASSQDRAGNTIYF. The full variable domain, its missing parts supplied by reference TRBV9 and TRBJ1-3, is DSGVTQTPKHLITATGQRVTLRCSPRSGDLSVYWYQQSLDQGLQFLIQYYNGEERAKGNILERFSAQQFPDLHSELNLSSLELGDSALYFCASSQDRAGNTIYFGEGSWLTVV.

This chain uses TRBV7-8 with TRBJ2-5; 8 bases fit TRBD1. With 10 bases clipped from V and 4 bases from J, the junction kept 20 bases outside the gene matches. This CDR3 comprises 17 residues. CDR1 is SGHVS and CDR2 is FQNEAQ in the germline V gene. CDR3 loop: CATIRGRVFNKLETQYF. CDR3 nucleotide sequence: TGTGCCACGATCAGGGGGCGCGTTTTTAATAAGTTAGAGACCCAGTACTTC.

The chain uses TRBV7-9 and TRBJ1-5; D is possibly TRBD1 (6 bases). CDR3 length: 15 amino acids. Trimming took off 1 base at V and 6 bases at J, with 13 bases between the two ends. Germline-derived CDR1 and CDR2 are SEHNR and FQNEAQ (reference sequence). The CDR3 sequence is CASSLGGGNAQPQHF. CDR3 bases: TGTGCCAGCAGCTTAGGAGGGGGTAACGCTCAGCCCCAGCATTTT.

The V gene is TRBV12-5, the J gene TRBJ2-2, with 14 bases fitting TRBD2. This CDR3 has 17 amino acids. Unmatched junction bases numbered 4, after V lost 6 bases and J lost 1 base. Germline CDR1 is LGHNT and CDR2 is FRNRAP. CDR3 DNA: TGTGCTAGTGGCTCGGGACTAGCGGGGGTGAACACCGGGGAGCTGTTTTTT. It translates to CASGSGLAGVNTGELFF.

This clone was seen a handful of times. The rearrangement joins TRBV5-4 to TRBJ1-1; D uncertain. The length of the CDR3 is 13 residues. V lost 1 base, J lost 4 bases, and 8 bases lay in between. Germline-derived CDR1 and CDR2 are SGHNT and YYREEE (reference sequence). The CDR3 DNA follows: TGTGCCAGCAGCTTGTATGCAGGCACTGAAGCTTTCTTT. Residues: CASSLYAGTEAFF.

In this sample, this clone turned up a few times. The rearrangement uses TRBV7-8 and TRBJ1-1; TRBD1 matches 8 bases. The V and J ends lost 0 bases and 12 bases, in that order; junction bases with no gene match: 6. Germline V gene sequence: CDR1 SGHVS, CDR2 FQNEAQ. The CDR3 runs 13 residues. The DNA of the CDR3 is TGTGCCAGCAGCTTAGCTAACAGGGGGGCAACTTTCTTT. It codes for CASSLANRGATFF. Full variable domain (rest looked up from reference TRBV7-8 and TRBJ1-1): GAGVSQSPRYKVAKRGQDVALRCDPISGHVSLFWYQQALGQGPEFLTYFQNEAQLDKSGLPSDRFFAERPEGSVSTLKIQRTQQEDSAVYLCASSLANRGATFFGQGTRLTVV.

The chain employs TRBV6-6 and TRBJ1-4; the D is unclear. V lost 8 bases and J lost 8, with 18 bases in between. Germline V gene data show CDR1 as MNHNY and CDR2 as SVGAGI (reference sequence). CDR3 size: 14 residues. CDR3 protein: CASRRSAGGEKLFF. In DNA form, the CDR3 reads TGTGCCAGCCGCCGGAGTGCGGGAGGGGAAAAACTGTTTTTT.

The chain links TRBV7-9 to TRBJ1-1; the D gene is possibly TRBD1 (5 bases). The CDR3 is made up of 14 amino acids. Germline V gene sequence: CDR1 SEHNR, CDR2 FQNEAQ (reference sequence). The germline V and J ends were trimmed by 3 bases and 4 bases, with 12 bases remaining between them. CDR3 loop: CASSFGGGVTEAFF. The DNA for the CDR3 is TGTGCCAGCAGCTTCGGGGGGGGTGTCACTGAAGCTTTCTTT.